Below, one T cell receptor beta chain is given with its context. Sequencing of TCR beta was carried out in blood CD8+ and CD4+ T cells. This entry comes from a study of CD8 T cells in Susac syndrome. The CDR3 spans 12 residues. After removal of 7 bases from V and 7 bases from J, the junction contained 7 bases not matched to a gene. Looked up from germline, CDR1 is SQVTM and CDR2 is ANQGSEA. Random hexamers were used to reverse transcribe an amount of roughly 0.5 to 1 ug RNA. MiXCR was run by TCRdb on the immunoSEQ multiplex PCR reads, yielding one entry per CDR3 protein. Here the sample spans about 150,000 distinct CDR3 sequences, 95% to 96% being singletons.

The genes are TRBV29-1 and TRBJ1-1, with 9 bases that match TRBD1. Sequencing was done on a sample of CD8+ T cells from PBMCs. This sequence was found in a human donor with multiple sclerosis. The CDR3 nucleotides read TGCAGCGGACGACAGGGGGGCGATGAAGCTTTCTTT. This translates into CSGRQGGDEAFF.